Listed below are T cell receptor beta chains from one sample, sequenced in a study of cytomegalovirus exposure and HLA in healthy donors. Here immunoSEQ multiplex PCR was the method, and the copy in TCRdb shows in-frame clones only, minus some. The profile covers around 91,000 clones, with around four fifths appearing a single time and 4.4% taken by the ten largest. The sequenced material came from PBMCs. Source of these receptors: a male donor in good health and CMV-seropositive. The CDR3 runs from the conserved cysteine through the conserved F or W. Fields, in order: D gene, J gene, clone size, V gene, CDR3 DNA, CDR3 protein. A D gene is named only where the DNA matches it firmly. Not every row has a clone size; where given, it reads once, few, many or a size class.

TRBD1 TRBJ2-7 - TRBV5-1 TGCGCCAGCAGCGTGACAGGGGGCGACGAGCAGTACTTC CASSVTGGDEQYF
- TRBJ2-1 - TRBV7-2 TGTGCCAGCAGCTTGAGAATAATGAAACGCCTCTCCTACAATGAGCAGTTCTTC CASSLRIMKRLSYNEQFF
- TRBJ2-5 - TRBV10-1 TGCGCCAGCACCACGGACTTACAAGAGACCCAGTACTTC CASTTDLQETQYF
TRBD1 TRBJ1-6 - TRBV6-5 TGTGCCAGCAGTTACTCGCCGACAGGGCAAAATTCACCCCTCCACTTT CASSYSPTGQNSPLHF
TRBD2 TRBJ2-3 - TRBV30 TGTGCCTGGACTAGCGGCCAAGATACGCAGTATTTT CAWTSGQDTQYF
TRBD1 TRBJ2-1 - TRBV27 TGTGCCAGCAGGACAGGGGGCGGTGAGCAGTTCTTC CASRTGGGEQFF
- TRBJ1-6 - TRBV6-1 TGTGCCAGCAGTGATGCCGGGGAAGGGTCACCCCTCCACTTT CASSDAGEGSPLHF
TRBD1 TRBJ1-4 - TRBV6-1 TGTGCCAGCAGTGAAGCTCTGGGACAGGGATTTGAAAAACTGTTTTTT CASSEALGQGFEKLFF
- TRBJ1-5 - TRBV27 TGTGCCAGCAGCTTAGGGCTCCAGTCACCCCAGCATTTT CASSLGLQSPQHF
TRBD1 TRBJ1-1 few TRBV2 TGTGCCAGCAGTAGGGACAGGGCCGGTGAAGCTTTCTTT CASSRDRAGEAFF
TRBD1 TRBJ2-3 - TRBV5-1 TGCGCCAGCAGCAGGGACAGAGATACGCAGTATTTT CASSRDRDTQYF
- TRBJ2-1 - TRBV2 TGTGCCAGCGTCAGCGACCGGGTTGAGCAGTTCTTC CASVSDRVEQFF
- TRBJ2-7 - TRBV19 TGTGCCAGTAGTAGCGGTTGGGGGCCCTACGAGCAGTACTTC CASSSGWGPYEQYF
- TRBJ2-7 - TRBV28 TGTGCCAGCAGTCTAGGACAATCCTACGAGCAGTACTTC CASSLGQSYEQYF
TRBD2 TRBJ2-7 once TRBV11-2 TGTGCCAGCAGCTTAGAGAGTAGCGGGGCCTACGAGCAGTACTTC CASSLESSGAYEQYF
TRBD1 TRBJ1-1 once TRBV29-1 TGCAGCGCCGAGGAGGGGGCGGGTGAAGCTTTCTTT CSAEEGAGEAFF
TRBD1 TRBJ2-5 - TRBV5-4 TGTGCCAGCAGCTTCCGGGACAGGGTCCAAGAGACCCAGTACTTC CASSFRDRVQETQYF
TRBD1 TRBJ2-5 once TRBV11-1 TGTGCCAGCAGCGCACAGACAGGGGTAAATAGAAAGACCCAGTACTTC CASSAQTGVNRKTQYF
TRBD1 TRBJ2-7 once TRBV7-3 TGTGCCAGCAGAGAATGGGGGACAGCCGACTACGAGCAGTACTTC CASREWGTADYEQYF
- TRBJ1-3 - TRBV30 TGTGCCTGGAGTCTAGGCTCTGGAAACACCATATATTTT CAWSLGSGNTIYF
- TRBJ2-7 - TRBV19 TGTGCCAGTAGTCAAAAACAGGGTCGGGGTTTCGAGCAGTACTTC CASSQKQGRGFEQYF
TRBD2 TRBJ2-1 - TRBV7-2 TGTGCCAGCAGCTTAGATATGTGGAGCGGGACCAATGAGCAGCTCTTC CASSLDMWSGTNEQLF
- TRBJ1-2 - TRBV19 TGTGCCAGTAGTCAGACAGTGACCACTAACTATGGCTACACCTTC CASSQTVTTNYGYTF
- TRBJ1-2 once TRBV27 TGTGCCAGCAGCTCACGACCGTCCAGGGGCTATGGCTACACCTTC CASSSRPSRGYGYTF
- TRBJ2-3 - TRBV7-9 TGTGCCAGCAGCTTTAGCGGAGATAGCACAGATACGCAGTATTTT CASSFSGDSTDTQYF
TRBD1 TRBJ1-1 - TRBV5-1 TGCGCCAGCAGCCCGACAGGGTACACTGAAGCTTTCTTT CASSPTGYTEAFF
- TRBJ1-2 - TRBV5-6 TGTGCCAGCAGCCAGGGGATGGGCGGCTACACCTTC CASSQGMGGYTF
TRBD1 TRBJ2-7 once TRBV19 TGTGCCAGTAGTATCCGGGACAGGGGCCCCTACGAGCAGTACTTC CASSIRDRGPYEQYF
TRBD2 TRBJ2-3 - TRBV5-6 TGTGCCAGCAGCAAGCCACGGGGGGGCCTTCGAGATACGCAGTATTTT CASSKPRGGLRDTQYF
- TRBJ1-1 - TRBV19 TGTGCCAGTCGGAGCGCGAACACTGAAGCTTTCTTT CASRSANTEAFF
TRBD1 TRBJ1-1 - TRBV27 TGTGCCAGCAGACCGACAGGGGGTGACACTGAAGCTTTCTTT CASRPTGGDTEAFF
TRBD2 TRBJ2-7 few TRBV7-9 TGTGCCAGCTTCCAGCTAGCGGGGGTGTACGAGCAGTACTTC CASFQLAGVYEQYF
- TRBJ2-4 - TRBV30 TGTGCCTGGAGCCGTCGGGGTACCAAAAACATTCAGTACTTC CAWSRRGTKNIQYF
TRBD1 TRBJ1-1 - TRBV5-1 TGCGCCAGCAGCAGATCCGGGACAGTGAACACTGAAGCTTTCTTT CASSRSGTVNTEAFF
TRBD2 TRBJ2-5 - TRBV27 TGTGCCAGTAGGAAAGCGGGAGGGAGGCTAGAGACCCAGTACTTC CASRKAGGRLETQYF
TRBD1 TRBJ1-2 - TRBV7-9 TGTGCCAGCCCTTTAAGGACAGGGGAGGATGGCTACACCTTC CASPLRTGEDGYTF
- TRBJ1-2 - TRBV6-1 TGTGCCAGCAGAGAACAGGGTGTACAGTATGGCTACACCTTC CASREQGVQYGYTF
- TRBJ1-2 - TRBV27 TGTGCCAGCAGTTTATCGGCAGGGGTGGGGTATGGCTACACCTTC CASSLSAGVGYGYTF
- TRBJ2-7 few TRBV6-5 TGTGCCAGCAGTTACGGACTGGGCTCCTACGAGCAGTACTTC CASSYGLGSYEQYF
TRBD1 TRBJ2-5 once TRBV14 TGTGCCAGCAGCCCCAAATTGGGGTTGACAGGGGCGGAGGAGACCCAGTACTTC CASSPKLGLTGAEETQYF
TRBD1 TRBJ2-7 - TRBV11-2 TGTGCCAGCAGCTCCAGGGGACAGGGGCACTCCTACGAGCAGTACTTC CASSSRGQGHSYEQYF
- TRBJ2-2 few TRBV5-1 TGCGCCAGCAGCAGACCTCCCGAGCGGAACACCGGGGAGCTGTTTTTT CASSRPPERNTGELFF
TRBD2 TRBJ2-7 - TRBV28 TGTGCCAGCAGGACTAGCCCTCTATTCTCGCAGTACTTC CASRTSPLFSQYF
- TRBJ1-3 once TRBV6-1 TGTGCCAGCACTGTAGACAGTGGGGTGGCAAACACCATATATTTT CASTVDSGVANTIYF
TRBD1 TRBJ2-2 - TRBV5-1 TGCGCCAGCAGCTTGGCCGATCGACAGGGGAGGAACACCGGGGAGCTGTTTTTT CASSLADRQGRNTGELFF
TRBD1 TRBJ1-1 - TRBV7-2 TGTGCCAGCAGCTTCGGGGACAGGGGGTCCGCTTTCTTT CASSFGDRGSAFF
- TRBJ2-7 once TRBV27 TGTGCCAGCAGCTCACCTACAGTCTCCTACGAGCAGTACTTC CASSSPTVSYEQYF